This T cell receptor (beta chain) was documented in a study of shared clonotypes between healthy human individuals. With 4 bases removed from V and 4 bases from J, the gap between germline ends came to 14 bases. In germline, CDR1 is SGHTS, CDR2 YDEGEE. The CDR3 totals 14 residues. TCRdb keeps only in-frame clones here, not all; method: immunoSEQ multiplex PCR. The table lists about a million clones, under 80% of them singletons. The clonotype was recovered from a man younger than 35 in good health. The V gene is TRBV5-8, the J gene TRBJ2-5; possibly TRBD1 for D (6 bases). Sequencing was carried out using memory CD4+ T cells sorted from blood. Specified subset: CD45RA-negative fraction. The CDR3 nucleotides are TGTGCCAGCAGCCTCCGACAGGTCGGAGAGACCCAGTACTTC. Its translation is CASSLRQVGETQYF.